This T cell receptor beta chain was sequenced for a study of T cells after posttransplantation cyclophosphamide. Busulfan-fludarabine conditioning, marrow transplant, and cyclophosphamide on days +3 and +4 were administered. This CDR3 region has 18 residues. The V gene's germline CDR1 is MGHRA and CDR2 YSYEKL. Germline trimming cut 2 bases from V and 6 bases from J; bases unmatched to any gene: 16. This table comes from immunoSEQ multiplex PCR, and its TCRdb copy is limited to in-frame clones, with some not included. Of around 6,000 clones listed, approximately 80% are singletons. The sequence came from a male patient between 45 and 59 years old who received an allogeneic stem cell transplant from a related donor and was CMV-positive. The graft donor may account for some of the T cells. Material: CD4+ T cells sorted from blood, obtained about 350 days after allogeneic stem cell transplant with posttransplant cyclophosphamide. The chain uses TRBV4-1 and TRBJ2-1; 7 bases are a match to TRBD2. This CDR3 is CASSQRPWGDSGSNEQFF. In DNA, the CDR3 is TGCGCCAGCAGCCAAAGGCCTTGGGGAGATAGCGGGTCCAATGAGCAGTTCTTC.